This TCR beta chain appears in the sequencing data of a study of molecular identifiers for immune sequencing clone quantification. Findings and limits, study-wide: Clonotypes topping 20 RNA copies carried over 98% of effector molecules but under 1% of naive ones. With a barcode shared among identical TCR molecules, highly expanded clone sizes could be underestimated.

Concerning this clonotype: Its matching antigen is unknown.

MiXCR was run by TCRdb on the PCR reads, yielding one entry per CDR3 protein. In the table there are 490,000 or so distinct CDR3 sequences, approximately 25% of which are singletons. The CDR3 totals 14 residues. Germline CDR1 and CDR2: SNHLY and FYNNEI. Trimming pared 8 bases from V and 0 bases from J, leaving 13 bases between. The chain employs TRBV2 and TRBJ1-1; D call uncertain. Sequenced sample: naive CD8+ T cells from blood, with Jurkat cell RNA spiked in. Subset: FACS-sorted CD8+CD4-CCR7+CD45RA+ naive T cells. This TCR was recovered from a human donor in good health. Some libraries in this study had Jurkat cell RNA spiked in. CDR3 nucleotide sequence: TGTGCCAGCGGAGACCCGGCCATGAACACTGAAGCTTTCTTT. It translates to CASGDPAMNTEAFF.